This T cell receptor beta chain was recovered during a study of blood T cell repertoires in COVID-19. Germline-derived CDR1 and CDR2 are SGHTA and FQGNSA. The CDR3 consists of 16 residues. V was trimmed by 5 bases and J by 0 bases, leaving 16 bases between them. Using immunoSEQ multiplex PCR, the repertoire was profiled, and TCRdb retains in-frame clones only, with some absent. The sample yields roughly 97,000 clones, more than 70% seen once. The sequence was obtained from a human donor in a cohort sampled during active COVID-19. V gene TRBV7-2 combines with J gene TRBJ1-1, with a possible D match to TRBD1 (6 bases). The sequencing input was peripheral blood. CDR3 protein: CASSPNTGYMNTEAFF. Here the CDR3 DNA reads TGTGCCAGCAGCCCAAATACAGGGTACATGAACACTGAAGCTTTCTTT. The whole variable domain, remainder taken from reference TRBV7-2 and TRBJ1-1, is GAGVSQSPSNKVTEKGKDVELRCDPISGHTALYWYRQSLGQGLEFLIYFQGNSAPDKSGLPSDRFSAERTGGSVSTLTIQRTQQEDSAVYLCASSPNTGYMNTEAFFGQGTRLTVV.